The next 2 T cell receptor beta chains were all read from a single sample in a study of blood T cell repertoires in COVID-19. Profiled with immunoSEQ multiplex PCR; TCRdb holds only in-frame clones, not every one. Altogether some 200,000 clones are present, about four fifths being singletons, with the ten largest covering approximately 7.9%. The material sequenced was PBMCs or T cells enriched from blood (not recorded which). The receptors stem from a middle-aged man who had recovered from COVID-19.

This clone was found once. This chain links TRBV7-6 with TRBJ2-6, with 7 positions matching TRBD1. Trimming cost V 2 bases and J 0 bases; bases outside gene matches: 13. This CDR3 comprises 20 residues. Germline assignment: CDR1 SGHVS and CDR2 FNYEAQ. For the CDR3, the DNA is TGTGCCAGCAGCTTACGGTATGCAGGGGGACCGCGCTCTGGGGCCAACGTCCTGACTTTC. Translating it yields CASSLRYAGGPRSGANVLTF.

The CDR3 spells CASSEWASGETGELFF. In DNA, the CDR3 is TGCGCCAGCAGTGAGTGGGCTAGCGGGGAAACCGGGGAGCTGTTTTTT. The chain couples TRBV10-1 to TRBJ2-2, with 9 bases lining up with TRBD2. J lost 5 bases, V lost 1 base, and 5 bases had no gene match. Germline-derived CDR1 and CDR2 are WNHNN and SYGVQD (reference sequence). There are 16 residues in the CDR3.